This TCR beta chain comes out of a study of early T cells in non-severe SARS-CoV-2 infection. The CDR3 spans 15 residues. V was cut by 4 bases and J by 5 bases, with 15 bases left in between. Germline CDR1 is SGHTS and CDR2 is YDEGEE. There are a few counts of this clonotype. From the 5' RACE reads, TCRdb called clonotypes with MiXCR, one entry per CDR3 protein. The data show about 58,000 distinct CDR3 sequences, with 10% to 15% seen just once and approximately 9.8% held by the top ten. Specimen: whole blood. V is TRBV5-8 and J is TRBJ1-4; D is unclear. The sequence came from an adult who was a healthcare worker with PCR-confirmed SARS-CoV-2 infection or an uninfected control (not recorded which). The CDR3 spells CASSPAGSLNEKLFF. In nucleotides, the CDR3 is TGTGCCAGCAGCCCGGCCGGGTCTCTGAATGAAAAACTGTTTTTT.